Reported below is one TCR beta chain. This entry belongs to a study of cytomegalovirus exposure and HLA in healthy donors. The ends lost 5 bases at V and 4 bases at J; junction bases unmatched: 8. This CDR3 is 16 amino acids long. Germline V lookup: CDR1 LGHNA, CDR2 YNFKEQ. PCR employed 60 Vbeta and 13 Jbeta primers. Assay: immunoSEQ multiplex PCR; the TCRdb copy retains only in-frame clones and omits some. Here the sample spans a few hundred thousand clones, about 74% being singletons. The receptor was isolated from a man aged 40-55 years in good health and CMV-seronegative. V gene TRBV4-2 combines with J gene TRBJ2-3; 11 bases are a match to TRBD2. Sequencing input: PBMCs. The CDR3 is CASSTWGSGGADTQYF. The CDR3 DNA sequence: TGTGCCAGCAGCACATGGGGTAGCGGGGGGGCAGATACGCAGTATTTT.